This TCR beta chain was recovered during a study of T cell clusters in autoimmune cytopenias. From germline, CDR1 is ENHRY and CDR2 SYGVKD. This CDR3 has 15 amino acids. TRB amplification used roughly 250 ng of peripheral blood genomic DNA. TRB was amplified by touch-down multiplex PCR, primer pools A and B combined. TCRdb re-analyzed the multiplex PCR reads; it lists each CDR3 protein once, without DNA. Here the sample table reports about 7,000 distinct CDR3 sequences. Separately, the same data were catalogued under a study of T cell repertoires in aging, cancer and after chemotherapy.

Source material: peripheral blood. J is TRBJ1-2 and V is TRBV10-3; TCRdb names TRBD1, which stays unverified in the absence of DNA. This clonotype originated in a human donor in good health. The CDR3 spells CAISESPGYNYGYTF.